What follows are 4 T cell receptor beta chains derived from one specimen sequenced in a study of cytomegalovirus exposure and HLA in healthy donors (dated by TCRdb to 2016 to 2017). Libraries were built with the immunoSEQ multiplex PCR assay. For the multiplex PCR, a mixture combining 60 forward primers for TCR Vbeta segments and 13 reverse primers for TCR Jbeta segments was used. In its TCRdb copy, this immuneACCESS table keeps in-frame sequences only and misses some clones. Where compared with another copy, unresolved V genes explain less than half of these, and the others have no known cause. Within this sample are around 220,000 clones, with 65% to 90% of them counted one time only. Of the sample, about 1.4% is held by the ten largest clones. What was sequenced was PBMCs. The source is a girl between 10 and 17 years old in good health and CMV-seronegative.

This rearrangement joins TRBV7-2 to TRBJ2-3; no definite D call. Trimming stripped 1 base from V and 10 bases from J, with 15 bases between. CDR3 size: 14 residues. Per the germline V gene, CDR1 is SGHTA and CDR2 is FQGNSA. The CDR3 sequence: CASSLDLRHLSQYF. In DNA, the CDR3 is TGTGCCAGCAGCTTAGACCTACGACACCTTTCGCAGTATTTT. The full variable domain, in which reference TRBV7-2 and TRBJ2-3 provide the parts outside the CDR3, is GAGVSQSPSNKVTEKGKDVELRCDPISGHTALYWYRQSLGQGLEFLIYFQGNSAPDKSGLPSDRFSAERTGGSVSTLTIQRTQQEDSAVYLCASSLDLRHLSQYFGPGTRLTVL.

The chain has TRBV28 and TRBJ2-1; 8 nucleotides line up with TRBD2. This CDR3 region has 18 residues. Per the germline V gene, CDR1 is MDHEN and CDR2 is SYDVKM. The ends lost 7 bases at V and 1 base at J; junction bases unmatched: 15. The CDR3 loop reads CASTPSRGERESYNEQFF. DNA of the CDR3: TGTGCCAGCACTCCGTCTCGGGGAGAGCGGGAGTCCTACAATGAGCAGTTCTTC.

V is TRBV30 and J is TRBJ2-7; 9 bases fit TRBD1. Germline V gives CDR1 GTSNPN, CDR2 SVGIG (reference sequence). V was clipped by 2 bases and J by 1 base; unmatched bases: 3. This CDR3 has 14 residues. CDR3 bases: TGTGCCTGGAGTCGAGGGACAGGGTCCTACGAGCAGTACTTC. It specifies CAWSRGTGSYEQYF.

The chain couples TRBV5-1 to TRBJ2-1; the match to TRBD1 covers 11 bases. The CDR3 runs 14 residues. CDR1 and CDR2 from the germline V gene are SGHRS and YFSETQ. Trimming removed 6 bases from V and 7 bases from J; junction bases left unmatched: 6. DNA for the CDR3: TGCGCCAGCAAGAGGACAGGGGGCTTAAATGAGCAGTTCTTC. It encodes CASKRTGGLNEQFF.